Reported below is one TCR beta chain. The assay was immunoSEQ multiplex PCR, and TCRdb's table has in-frame clones only and misses some. The table records approximately 190,000 clones, around 84% of them present only once. This sample was included in a study of blood T cell repertoires in COVID-19. Turning to the study itself: Donors in the United States, Italy and Spain gave samples during acute or convalescent COVID-19. T cells, B-cell-depleted T cells, or PBMCs provided the cDNA or gDNA that served as material.

V was pared by 6 bases and J by 4 bases, with 3 bases of the junction left unmatched. In germline, CDR1 is SQVTM, CDR2 ANQGSEA. The CDR3 has 13 amino acids. J is TRBJ2-1 and V is TRBV29-1, with 10 bases identical to TRBD1. The TCR originated in a man aged 30 to 39 with active or convalescent COVID-19. The sequenced sample consisted of peripheral blood. CDR3 nucleotide sequence: TGCAGCGTGGACAGGGGGGGGTACAATGAGCAGTTCTTC. This codes for CSVDRGGYNEQFF.